The clone carrying this T cell receptor beta chain was recorded many times. Antigen unknown. It was RNA transcripts that yielded the amplified TCR beta CDR3 regions. First-round RT-PCR with HTBI primers amplified the TCR CDR3 region. TCRdb analysed the multiplex PCR reads with MiXCR anew, one entry per CDR3 protein. The data contain 500,000 to 650,000 distinct CDR3 sequences, around 13% of them singletons. This entry belongs to a study of T cells in Graves' hyperthyroidism and ophthalmopathy. In the study overall: Peripheral blood specimens were obtained at initial diagnosis, prior to any treatment.

More than 8 ml fresh peripheral blood yielded the PBMCs. The V and J ends lost 8 bases and 0 bases respectively, with 11 bases between them. This CDR3 contains 14 residues. Per germline, CDR1 MNHNS and CDR2 SASEGT. Findings and limits, study-wide: A model of 13 V-J features distinguished ophthalmopathy from stable hyperthyroidism. Also found in blood were most expanded thyroid clonotypes above 0.001.

The chain uses TRBV6-1 and TRBJ2-1; no clear D. Sequencing input: blood. This sequence was found in a woman between 50 and 59 years old with Graves' ophthalmopathy. The CDR3 region is CASGSPDSYNEQFF. Here the CDR3 DNA reads TGTGCCAGCGGGTCTCCGGACTCCTACAATGAGCAGTTCTTC.